These 21 T cell receptor beta chains were sequenced from one sample in a study of control samples from healthy donors and cancer patients. Repertoires were generated with immunoSEQ multiplex PCR, while TCRdb's copy carries only in-frame clones and drops some. The sample records about 410,000 clones, over 75% being singletons. The sequencing sample was made of PBMCs. All receptors come from a man aged 35 to 55 with head and neck cancer.

This chain links TRBV5-1 with TRBJ1-1; 8 bases are a match to TRBD1. The V segment lost 0 bases and the J segment 5 bases; nucleotides outside the gene matches: 9. The CDR3 has 16 residues. The germline CDR1 and CDR2 sequences are SGHRS and YFSETQ. The CDR3 coding sequence is TGCGCCAGCAGCTTGGCCTCGGGCCAGGGGGCTACTGAAGCTTTCTTT. Translation: CASSLASGQGATEAFF.

With respect to this clone: One end of the junction is discordant with germline, which a read error may explain. The CDR3 DNA is TGCGTCAGCAGTGAGCTACAGGGGGTGTTCACTGAAGCTTTCTTT. Translating it yields CVSSELQGVFTEAFF. The genes are TRBV10-2 and TRBJ1-1, with 8 positions matching TRBD1. CDR1 and CDR2 (germline): WSHSY, SAAADI. The length of the CDR3 is 15 residues.

The genes are TRBV3-1 (or the pseudogene TRBV3-2) and TRBJ2-3; TRBD2 is a possible D gene (5 bases). CDR1 and CDR2 (germline): LGHDT, YNNKEL (reference sequence). Between the trimmed V and J ends, which lost 1 base and 6 bases, there was a span of 17 bases. This CDR3 contains 16 residues. The CDR3 reads CASSQAAFGGADTQYF. DNA for the CDR3: TGTGCCAGCAGCCAAGCAGCCTTCGGAGGAGCTGATACGCAGTATTTT.

CDR3 loop: CASSQEWGTGKGNTEAFF. The CDR3 coding sequence is TGTGCCAGCAGCCAAGAATGGGGGACGGGTAAAGGGAACACTGAAGCTTTCTTT. The V gene is TRBV14, the J gene TRBJ1-1; a possible D gene is TRBD1 (5 bases). CDR1 is SGHDN and CDR2 is FVKESK in the germline V gene. Trimming shortened V by 0 bases and J by 1 base, and 18 bases separated the two germline ends. This CDR3 is 18 amino acids long. The full variable domain, in which reference TRBV14 and TRBJ1-1 provide the parts outside the CDR3, is EAGVTQFPSHSVIEKGQTVTLRCDPISGHDNLYWYRRVMGKEIKFLLHFVKESKQDESGMPNNRFLAERTGGTYSTLKVQPAELEDSGVYFCASSQEWGTGKGNTEAFFGQGTRLTVV.

CDR3: CASSLVSAAGSGANVLTF. CDR3 nucleotide sequence: TGTGCCAGCAGCTTGGTATCGGCCGCGGGGTCTGGGGCCAACGTCCTGACTTTC. This chain links TRBV5-5 with TRBJ2-6, with D possibly TRBD2 on 6 matching bases. The CDR3 is made up of 18 amino acids. The germline gives CDR1 SGHKS, CDR2 YYEKEE (reference sequence). The V end was cut by 0 bases, the J end by 1 base, with 14 bases between.

This clone has more than one count but fewer than ten. The gene calls are TRBV10-2 and TRBJ2-2; 7 nucleotides line up with TRBD1. The CDR3 runs to 14 residues. Germline CDR1 reads WSHSY; CDR2 reads SAAADI. J lost 2 bases, V lost 6 bases, and 3 bases had no gene match. CDR3 in amino acids: CASSRDSNTGELFF. CDR3 sequence (DNA): TGCGCCAGCAGCCGGGACAGTAACACCGGGGAGCTGTTTTTT.

This chain connects TRBV2 to TRBJ2-3; 7 positions agree with TRBD1. The germline V gene has CDR1 SNHLY and CDR2 FYNNEI. The J segment lost 6 bases and the V segment lost 6 bases, leaving 9 bases of the junction unmatched. The CDR3 extends over 14 amino acids. CDR3 loop: CASRAVGGGDTQYF. CDR3 nucleotide sequence: TGTGCCAGCAGGGCCGTAGGGGGCGGTGATACGCAGTATTTT. Supplemented by reference TRBV2 and TRBJ2-3, the full variable domain reads EPEVTQTPSHQVTQMGQEVILRCVPISNHLYFYWYRQILGQKVEFLVSFYNNEISEKSEIFDDQFSVERPDGSNFTLKIRSTKLEDSAMYFCASRAVGGGDTQYFGPGTRLTVL.

The V call is TRBV12-3 or TRBV12-4, the J call TRBJ2-5; D is tentatively TRBD1 or TRBD2 (6 bases each). Trimming left V 6 bases short and J 7 bases short, with 9 bases between. CDR3 length equals 11 residues. Here the CDR3 reads CASREGGTQYF. The CDR3 nucleotides are TGTGCCAGCAGGGAGGGGGGGACCCAGTACTTC.

The chain uses TRBV14 and TRBJ2-1; 11 bases are a match to TRBD2. The CDR3 runs 17 residues. Germline values: CDR1 SGHDN, CDR2 FVKESK. V lost 3 bases, J lost 8 bases, and 12 bases stayed unmatched. The CDR3 bases are TGTGCCAGCAGCCACCTAAAGCGGGGACTAGCGGTCGATGAGCAGTTCTTC. Its translation is CASSHLKRGLAVDEQFF.

This clone was seen only a few times. This rearrangement joins TRBV10-3 to TRBJ2-7; D remains unclear. From germline, CDR1 is ENHRY and CDR2 SYGVKD. The CDR3 consists of 13 residues. Trimming shortened V by 3 bases and J by 0 bases, and 6 bases separated the two germline ends. Written as DNA, the CDR3 is TGTGCCATCAGTGAAATTAGCTCCTACGAGCAGTACTTC. Its translation: CAISEISSYEQYF.

The chain joins TRBV5-1 to TRBJ2-7; tentative D call: TRBD1 (6 bases). The length of the CDR3 is 14 residues. Trimming left V 3 bases short and J 2 bases short, with 12 bases between. CDR1 and CDR2 (germline): SGHRS, YFSETQ. CDR3 DNA: TGCGCCAGCAGCTCACCGACAGGAACCTACGAGCAGTACTTC. It yields the protein CASSSPTGTYEQYF.

The chain is built from TRBV5-4 and TRBJ1-6; TRBD1 might be the D (5 bases). V lost 5 bases and J lost 7, with 16 bases in between. The CDR3 runs to 15 residues. Germline CDR1 SGHNT, CDR2 YYREEE (reference sequence). The CDR3 loop reads CASRIDSNQNSPLHF. The CDR3 DNA follows: TGTGCCAGCAGGATCGACAGTAACCAGAATTCACCCCTCCACTTT.

For this clone: This sample includes further DNA sequences coding for the same CDR3. The chain links TRBV12-3 or TRBV12-4 to TRBJ1-1, with D uncertain. V shed 3 bases and J shed 4 bases, with 6 bases lying between them. CDR3 size: 12 residues. The CDR3 DNA reads as TGTGCCAGCAGTTTTGGTGGCACTGAAGCTTTCTTT. Amino acid sequence: CASSFGGTEAFF.

This chain joins TRBV4-1 and TRBJ2-3; D ambiguous. V was shortened by 1 base and J by 1 base, with 6 bases between the two germline ends. Germline CDR1 MGHRA, CDR2 YSYEKL. The CDR3 runs 14 residues. CDR3 in DNA: TGCGCCAGCAGCCAAGCCCCCCGCACAGATACGCAGTATTTT. Residues: CASSQAPRTDTQYF.

V is TRBV5-4 and J is TRBJ2-1; D is unresolved. Per the germline V gene, CDR1 is SGHNT and CDR2 is YYREEE (reference sequence). The CDR3 has 15 amino acids. V gave up 0 bases and J gave up 4 bases, with 11 bases separating them. The CDR3 bases are TGTGCCAGCAGCTTGGGACCTACAAATTACAATGAGCAGTTCTTC. Encoded protein: CASSLGPTNYNEQFF.

V and J are TRBV13 and TRBJ1-5; D is possibly TRBD1 (5 bases). Germline lookup yields CDR1 PRHDT and CDR2 FYEKMQ (reference sequence). Trimming took 4 bases from V and 7 from J, leaving 11 bases between them. The CDR3 runs 13 residues. DNA for the CDR3: TGTGCCAGCAGCTCTTTTGGACACCAGCCCCAGCATTTT. As protein: CASSSFGHQPQHF. The full variable domain, in which reference TRBV13 and TRBJ1-5 provide the parts outside the CDR3, is AAGVIQSPRHLIKEKRETATLKCYPIPRHDTVYWYQQGPGQDPQFLISFYEKMQSDKGSIPDRFSAQQFSDYHSELNMSSLELGDSALYFCASSSFGHQPQHFGDGTRLSIL.

This clone was seen once. The chain uses TRBV7-9 and TRBJ2-3, with 8 bases that match TRBD2. J gave up 1 base and V 1 base, and 4 bases lay outside the gene matches. CDR3 length: 16 residues. Germline CDR1 and CDR2: SEHNR and FQNEAQ (reference sequence). The CDR3 loop reads CASSLGAGGRTDTQYF. The CDR3 nucleotides are TGTGCCAGCAGCTTAGGTGCGGGAGGTCGCACAGATACGCAGTATTTT.

The CDR3 is CASTGGQGETEAFF. The CDR3, as DNA: TGTGCCAGCACGGGCGGACAGGGGGAGACTGAAGCTTTCTTT. The chain combines TRBV6-6 with TRBJ1-1, with 10 bases lining up with TRBD1. The CDR3 loop spans 14 amino acids. Germline CDR1 and CDR2: MNHNY and SVGAGI (reference sequence). Trimming cost V 7 bases and J 5 bases; bases outside gene matches: 7.

The genes are TRBV19 and TRBJ1-1; D uncertain. The ends were cut back, 3 bases at V and 2 bases at J, with 4 bases in the middle. CDR1 and CDR2 (germline): LNHDA, SQIVND (reference sequence). The CDR3 consists of 12 residues. The DNA of the CDR3 is TGTGCCAGTAGTATTTATAACACTGAAGCTTTCTTT. It translates to CASSIYNTEAFF.

The chain carries TRBV4-1 and TRBJ2-7; a weak D match, TRBD1 (6 bases). Germline CDR1 reads MGHRA; CDR2 reads YSYEKL. This CDR3 comprises 14 residues. The V end lost 0 bases, the J end lost 6 bases, and 12 bases lay between the germline ends. The CDR3 DNA follows: TGCGCCAGCAGCCAAGACTTGGACAGTAGCGAGCAGTACTTC. This gives the protein CASSQDLDSSEQYF.

This clone has a single count. The chain uses TRBV5-1 and TRBJ2-5; TRBD1 matches 7 bases. V was pared by 2 bases and J by 5 bases, with 6 bases of the junction left unmatched. Germline loops: CDR1 SGHRS, CDR2 YFSETQ. The CDR3 has 14 amino acids. In DNA form, the CDR3 reads TGCGCCAGCAGCTTTGGACAGGTCATGGAGACCCAGTACTTC. It is translated as CASSFGQVMETQYF. The entire variable domain, with the rest obtained from reference TRBV5-1 and TRBJ2-5, is as follows: KAGVTQTPRYLIKTRGQQVTLSCSPISGHRSVSWYQQTPGQGLQFLFEYFSETQRNKGNFPGRFSGRQFSNSRSEMNVSTLELGDSALYLCASSFGQVMETQYFGPGTRLLVL.